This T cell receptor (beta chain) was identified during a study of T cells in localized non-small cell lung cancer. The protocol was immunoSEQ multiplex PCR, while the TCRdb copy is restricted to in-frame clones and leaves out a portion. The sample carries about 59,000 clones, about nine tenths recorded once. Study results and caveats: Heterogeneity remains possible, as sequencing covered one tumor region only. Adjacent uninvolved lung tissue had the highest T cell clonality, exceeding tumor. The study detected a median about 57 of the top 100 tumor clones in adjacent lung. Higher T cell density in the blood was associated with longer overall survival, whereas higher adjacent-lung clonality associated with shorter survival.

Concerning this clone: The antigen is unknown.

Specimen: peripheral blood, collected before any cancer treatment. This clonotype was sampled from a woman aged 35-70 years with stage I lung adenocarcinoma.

CDR3 in amino acids: CASSSQGVDTEAFF. In nucleotides, the CDR3 is TGTGCCAGCAGTTCCCAAGGGGTAGACACTGAAGCTTTCTTT. This rearrangement joins TRBV6-6 to TRBJ1-1; tentative D call: TRBD1 (5 bases). This CDR3 has 14 amino acids. V lost 4 bases and J lost 3, with 12 bases in between. CDR1 is MNHNY, CDR2 SVGAGI, per germline (reference sequence).